These T cell receptor beta chains were read from a single sample in a study of T-cell reconstitution after alpha-beta-depleted transplantation in children. From the PCR reads, TCRdb called clonotypes with MiXCR, one entry per CDR3 protein. The profile shows some 390,000 distinct CDR3 sequences, roughly 20% of them singletons. The source was PBMCs from the stem cell graft donor, collected from the stem cell graft. The receptor source for this set is a human donor who donated a stem cell graft to a child with acute myeloid leukemia. Each CDR3 is given with its conserved first and last residue. The D gene is left open where the match is weak. Part of the rows lack a size; the others show once, few, many or a class for expanded clones.

D gene,V gene,clone size,J gene,CDR3 DNA,CDR3 protein
TRBD2,TRBV7-2,.,TRBJ2-1,TGTGCCTCCGTGGCGGGAGTAACGAATGAGCAGTTCTTC,CASVAGVTNEQFF
.,TRBV5-4,many,TRBJ2-1,TGTGCCAGCAGCTTGGGACTCCTTAATGAGCAGTTCTTC,CASSLGLLNEQFF
.,TRBV4-3,few,TRBJ2-7,TGCGCCAGCAGCCAAGAGTTCTACGGCTACGAGCAGTACTTC,CASSQEFYGYEQYF
TRBD1,TRBV7-2,few,TRBJ2-7,TGTGCCAGCAGCCCTAGGGACAGGGGGAGGTACGAGCAGTACTTC,CASSPRDRGRYEQYF
.,TRBV29-1,few,TRBJ2-1,TGCAGCGTTGTTGGACTCCTGAACTACAATGAGCAGTTCTTC,CSVVGLLNYNEQFF
TRBD2,TRBV20-1,many,TRBJ2-1,TGCAGTGTTATCGGGACTAGCGGGACTAAACAGCAGTTCTTC,CSVIGTSGTKQQFF
TRBD1,TRBV29-1,many,TRBJ2-1,TGCAGCGTTGCAGCCCTAATGACAGGGGGCAATGAGCAGTTCTTC,CSVAALMTGGNEQFF
.,TRBV12-3/TRBV12-4,few,TRBJ1-1,TGTGCCAGCAGACCAGACACCCTCACTGAAGCTTTCTTT,CASRPDTLTEAFF
TRBD1,TRBV5-1,.,TRBJ2-7,TGCGCCAGCAGCAGCTTTCCGGGACAGGGCTACGAGCAGTACTTC,CASSSFPGQGYEQYF
TRBD1,TRBV20-1,.,TRBJ2-1,TGCAGTGCGCACAAACAGGGGGTAAACAATGAGCAGTTCTTC,CSAHKQGVNNEQFF
.,TRBV5-1,.,TRBJ2-5,TGCGCCAGCAGCTCACCTTCAGACGAAGAGACCCAGTACTTC,CASSSPSDEETQYF
.,TRBV27,.,TRBJ2-7,TGTGCCAGCAGAGGACTCAACCAGGAGCAGTACTTC,CASRGLNQEQYF
.,TRBV7-6,.,TRBJ2-1,TGTGCCAGCAGCTTAAAGAAGAGCTCCTACAATGAGCAGTTCTTC,CASSLKKSSYNEQFF
.,TRBV20-1,few,TRBJ2-1,TGCAGTGCCCCTGGGGGCGGGAGTTTGCATGAGCAGTTCTTC,CSAPGGGSLHEQFF
TRBD2,TRBV12-3/TRBV12-4,few,TRBJ2-7,TGTGCCAGCACCCAAGTAAGCGGGAGGAGAAGCTACGAGCAGTACTTC,CASTQVSGRRSYEQYF
.,TRBV28,many,TRBJ2-7,TGTGCCAGCAGTTCCGGGTTATACGAGCAGTACTTC,CASSSGLYEQYF
TRBD2,TRBV29-1,many,TRBJ2-7,TGCAGCGTCGTCGGGACTAGCGGAACGTCCTACGAGCAGTACTTC,CSVVGTSGTSYEQYF
TRBD2,TRBV5-1,.,TRBJ2-1,TGCGCCAGCGGTGAACTAGCGGGACTTTACAATGAGCAGTTCTTC,CASGELAGLYNEQFF
.,TRBV12-3/TRBV12-4,few,TRBJ2-1,TGTGCCAGCAGTTTCAAAGGGTACAATGAGCAGTTCTTC,CASSFKGYNEQFF
.,TRBV11-2,few,TRBJ2-5,TGTGCCAGCAGCTTAGGAACCCTGTCCGGGGGAAACCAAGAGACCCAGTACTTC,CASSLGTLSGGNQETQYF
.,TRBV5-8,.,TRBJ2-7,TGTGCCAGCAGAATAAAGGGGGGATCCTACGAGCAGTACTTC,CASRIKGGSYEQYF
.,TRBV20-1,.,TRBJ2-1,TGCAGTGCTACCCCTTGGAACGCCCTCAAAAGCTCCTACAATGAGCAGTTCTTC,CSATPWNALKSSYNEQFF
TRBD2,TRBV6-5,once,TRBJ2-1,TGTGCCAGCAGTTACGGGAGTAGCGGGAGGGTTGCTGAGCAGTTCTTC,CASSYGSSGRVAEQFF
.,TRBV5-1,.,TRBJ2-5,TGCGCCAGCAGCTTTGAAAGAGAGACCCAGTACTTC,CASSFERETQYF
TRBD2,TRBV11-2,once,TRBJ2-3,TGTGCCAGCAGCTATAGCGGGGTATTAGATACGCAGTATTTT,CASSYSGVLDTQYF
TRBD2,TRBV9,.,TRBJ2-7,TGTGCCAGCAGCATCAGCGGGACCAGCTCCTACGAGCAGTACTTC,CASSISGTSSYEQYF
TRBD2,TRBV5-1,.,TRBJ2-1,TGCGCCAGCAGCTTCGCGGGAGGAATAGAGAATGAGCAGTTCTTC,CASSFAGGIENEQFF
.,TRBV20-1,.,TRBJ1-2,TGCAGTGCTAGCGGGGGAGTAGGAGGAGGCTACACCTTC,CSASGGVGGGYTF
TRBD2,TRBV20-1,.,TRBJ2-3,TGCAGTGCTAGAGCGGGAGGGCCAACAGATACGCAGTATTTT,CSARAGGPTDTQYF
TRBD2,TRBV27,.,TRBJ2-5,TGTGCCAGCAGTTTATTAAGTTTAGCGGGGACGGAGACCCAGTACTTC,CASSLLSLAGTETQYF
.,TRBV28,.,TRBJ1-1,TGTGCCAGCAGTTACTCCGTTGGGAGGAACACTGAAGCTTTCTTT,CASSYSVGRNTEAFF
.,TRBV12-3/TRBV12-4,.,TRBJ1-1,TGTGCCAGCAGTTTTAACGGTGACACTGAAGCTTTCTTT,CASSFNGDTEAFF
.,TRBV7-2,few,TRBJ2-5,TGTGCCAGCAGCTTATCTAGAGGGGCAGAGACCCAGTACTTC,CASSLSRGAETQYF
TRBD1,TRBV5-1,.,TRBJ1-5,TGCGCCAGCAGCAGTTATACAGGGGGCGAAAGGCATTTT,CASSSYTGGERHF
TRBD1,TRBV7-9,few,TRBJ2-1,TGTGCCAGTTTCCAAACAGGGGGGACGGACAATGAGCAGTTCTTC,CASFQTGGTDNEQFF
.,TRBV12-3/TRBV12-4,many,TRBJ1-6,TGTGCCAGCAGAGCAAGGACGGGCTATAATTCACCCCTCCACTTT,CASRARTGYNSPLHF
TRBD2,TRBV25-1,once,TRBJ2-7,TGTGCCAGCAGTGAAGGAGTGAGCGGGAGGGCCTGGGAGCAGTACTTC,CASSEGVSGRAWEQYF
TRBD1,TRBV5-1,.,TRBJ2-2,TGCGCCAGCAGCGCGGGACAGGGTTACACCGGGGAGCTGTTTTTT,CASSAGQGYTGELFF